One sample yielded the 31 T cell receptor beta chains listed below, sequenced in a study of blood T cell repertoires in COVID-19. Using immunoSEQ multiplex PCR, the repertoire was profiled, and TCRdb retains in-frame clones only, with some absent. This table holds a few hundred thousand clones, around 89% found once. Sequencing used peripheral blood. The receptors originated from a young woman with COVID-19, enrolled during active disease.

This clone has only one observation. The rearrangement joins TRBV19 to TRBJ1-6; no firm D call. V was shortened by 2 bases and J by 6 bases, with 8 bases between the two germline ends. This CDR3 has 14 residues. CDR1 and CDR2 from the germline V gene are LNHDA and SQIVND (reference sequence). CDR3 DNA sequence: TGTGCCAGTAGTATACGGGATTTTAATTCACCCCTCCACTTT. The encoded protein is CASSIRDFNSPLHF.

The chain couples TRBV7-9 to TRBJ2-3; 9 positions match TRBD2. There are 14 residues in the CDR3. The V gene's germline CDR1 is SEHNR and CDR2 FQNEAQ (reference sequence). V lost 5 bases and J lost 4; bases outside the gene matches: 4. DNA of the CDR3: TGTGCCAGCAGCCCGCGGACTAGCGCAGATACGCAGTATTTT. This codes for CASSPRTSADTQYF.

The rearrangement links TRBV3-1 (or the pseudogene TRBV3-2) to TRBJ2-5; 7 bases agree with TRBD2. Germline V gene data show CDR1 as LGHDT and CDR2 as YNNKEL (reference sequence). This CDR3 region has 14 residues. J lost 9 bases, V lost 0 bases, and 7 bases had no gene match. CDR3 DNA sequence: TGTGCCAGCAGCCAAGATCGGGGGGTCGGGGCCCAGTACTTC. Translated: CASSQDRGVGAQYF.

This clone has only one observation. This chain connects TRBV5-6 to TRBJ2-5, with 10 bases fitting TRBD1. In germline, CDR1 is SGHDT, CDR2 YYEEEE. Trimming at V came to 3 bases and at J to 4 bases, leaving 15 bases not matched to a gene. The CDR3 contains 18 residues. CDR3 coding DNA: TGTGCCAGCAGCTGGGCGGGACAGGGGTTACGAGAGGGAGAGACCCAGTACTTC. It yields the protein CASSWAGQGLREGETQYF. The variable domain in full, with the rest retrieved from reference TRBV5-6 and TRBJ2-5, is DAGVTQSPTHLIKTRGQQVTLRCSPKSGHDTVSWYQQALGQGPQFIFQYYEEEERQRGNFPDRFSGHQFPNYSSELNVNALLLGDSALYLCASSWAGQGLREGETQYFGPGTRLLVL.

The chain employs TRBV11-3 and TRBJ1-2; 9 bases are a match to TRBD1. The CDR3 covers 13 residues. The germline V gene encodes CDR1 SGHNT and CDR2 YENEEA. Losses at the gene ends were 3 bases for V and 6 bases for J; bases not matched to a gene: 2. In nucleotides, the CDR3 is TGTGCCAGCAGCTTGGGGACAGGGCATGGCTACACCTTC. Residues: CASSLGTGHGYTF.

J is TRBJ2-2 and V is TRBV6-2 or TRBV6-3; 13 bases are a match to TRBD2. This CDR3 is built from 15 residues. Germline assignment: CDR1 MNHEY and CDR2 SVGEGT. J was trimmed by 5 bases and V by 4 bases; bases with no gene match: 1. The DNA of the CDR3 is TGTGCCAGCAGTTCGGGACTAGCGGGGACCGGGGAGCTGTTTTTT. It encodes CASSSGLAGTGELFF.

DNA for the CDR3: TGTGCCAGCAGTGAGGTACTAGCGGGAGACTCAGTGCACGTC. Residues: CASSEVLAGDSVHV. This chain connects TRBV6-1 to TRBJ2-7; the match to TRBD2 covers 11 bases. There are 14 residues in the CDR3. The germline V gene has CDR1 MNHNS and CDR2 SASEGT.

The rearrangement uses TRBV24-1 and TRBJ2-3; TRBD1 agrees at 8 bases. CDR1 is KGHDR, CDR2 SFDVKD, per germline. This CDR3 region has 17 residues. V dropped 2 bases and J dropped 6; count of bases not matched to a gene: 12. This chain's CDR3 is CATSDSPRQGLRDTQYF. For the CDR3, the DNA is TGTGCCACCAGTGATTCACCAAGACAGGGGCTTCGTGATACGCAGTATTTT.

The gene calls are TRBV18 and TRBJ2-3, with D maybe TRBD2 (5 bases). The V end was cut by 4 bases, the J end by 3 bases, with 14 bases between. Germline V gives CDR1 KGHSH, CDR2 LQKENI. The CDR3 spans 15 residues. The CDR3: CASSLRESRTDTQYF. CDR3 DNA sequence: TGTGCCAGCTCACTTCGGGAAAGCCGGACAGATACGCAGTATTTT.

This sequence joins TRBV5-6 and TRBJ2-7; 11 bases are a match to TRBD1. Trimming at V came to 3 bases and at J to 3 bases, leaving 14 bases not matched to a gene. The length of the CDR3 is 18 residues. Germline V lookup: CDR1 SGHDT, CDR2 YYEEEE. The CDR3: CASSSGQGALSRGYEQYF. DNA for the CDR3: TGTGCCAGCAGCTCCGGACAGGGGGCTCTCTCGAGGGGCTACGAGCAGTACTTC.

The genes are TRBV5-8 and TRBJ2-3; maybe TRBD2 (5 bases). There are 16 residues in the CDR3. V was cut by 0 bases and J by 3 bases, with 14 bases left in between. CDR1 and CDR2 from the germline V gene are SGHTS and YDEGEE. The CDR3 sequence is CASSLGRGPYTDTQYF. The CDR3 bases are TGTGCCAGCAGCTTGGGTCGCGGGCCCTATACAGATACGCAGTATTTT.

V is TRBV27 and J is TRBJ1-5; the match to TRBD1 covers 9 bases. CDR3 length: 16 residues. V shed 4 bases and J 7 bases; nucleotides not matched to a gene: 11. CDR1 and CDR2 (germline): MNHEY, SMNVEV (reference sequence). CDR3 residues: CASSSTTGTGTQPQHF. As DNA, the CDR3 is TGTGCCAGCAGTTCAACGACCGGGACAGGGACCCAGCCCCAGCATTTT.

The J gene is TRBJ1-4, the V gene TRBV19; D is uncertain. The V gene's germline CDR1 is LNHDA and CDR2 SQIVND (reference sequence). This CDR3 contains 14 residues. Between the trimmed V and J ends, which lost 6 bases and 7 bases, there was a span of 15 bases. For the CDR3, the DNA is TGTGCCAGTAGCCGAGGGCAGGTCGGTGAAAAACTGTTTTTT. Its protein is CASSRGQVGEKLFF.

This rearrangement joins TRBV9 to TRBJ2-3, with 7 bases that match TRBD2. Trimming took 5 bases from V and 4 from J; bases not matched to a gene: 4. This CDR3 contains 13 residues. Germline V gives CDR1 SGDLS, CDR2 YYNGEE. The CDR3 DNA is TGTGCCAGCAGAGGCGGGAGCGCAGATACGCAGTATTTT. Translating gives CASRGGSADTQYF.

Here the CDR3 DNA reads TGTGCCAGCTCAGCTAGCGTTCCGAGTGGAGAGACCCAGTACTTC. The encoded protein is CASSASVPSGETQYF. V and J are TRBV18 and TRBJ2-5, with a weak D call TRBD2 (6 bases). This CDR3 spans 15 amino acids. V was pared by 5 bases and J by 4 bases, with 17 bases between. Germline CDR1 and CDR2: KGHSH and LQKENI.

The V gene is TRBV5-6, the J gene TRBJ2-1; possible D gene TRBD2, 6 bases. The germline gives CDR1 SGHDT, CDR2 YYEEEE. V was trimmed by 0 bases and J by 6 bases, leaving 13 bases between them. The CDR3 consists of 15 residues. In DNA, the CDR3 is TGTGCCAGCAGCTTGGCGCGGGGAAGGCGCAATGAGCAGTTCTTC. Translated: CASSLARGRRNEQFF.

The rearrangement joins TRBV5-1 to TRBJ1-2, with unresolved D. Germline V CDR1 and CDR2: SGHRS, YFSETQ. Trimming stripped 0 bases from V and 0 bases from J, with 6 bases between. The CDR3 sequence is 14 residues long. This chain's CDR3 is CASSLGVSNYGYTF. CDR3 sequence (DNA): TGCGCCAGCAGCTTGGGAGTATCTAACTATGGCTACACCTTC.

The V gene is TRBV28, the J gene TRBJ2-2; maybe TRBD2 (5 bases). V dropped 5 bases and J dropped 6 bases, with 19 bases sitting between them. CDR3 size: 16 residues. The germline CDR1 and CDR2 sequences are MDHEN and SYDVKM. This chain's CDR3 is CASSPPGIWVAGELFF. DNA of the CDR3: TGTGCCAGCAGTCCCCCGGGGATTTGGGTCGCCGGGGAGCTGTTTTTT.

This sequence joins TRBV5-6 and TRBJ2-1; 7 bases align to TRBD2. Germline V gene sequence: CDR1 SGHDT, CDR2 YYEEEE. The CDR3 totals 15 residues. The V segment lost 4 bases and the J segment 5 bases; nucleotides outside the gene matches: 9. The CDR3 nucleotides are TGTGCCAGCAGCCCTCAGCGGGGCCCAGACAATGAGCAGTTCTTC. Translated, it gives CASSPQRGPDNEQFF.

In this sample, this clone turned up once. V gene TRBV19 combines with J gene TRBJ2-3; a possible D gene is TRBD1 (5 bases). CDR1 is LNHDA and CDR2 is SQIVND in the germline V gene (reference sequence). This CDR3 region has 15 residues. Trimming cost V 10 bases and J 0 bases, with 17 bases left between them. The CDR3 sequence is CATGTGVGSTDTQYF. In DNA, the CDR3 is TGTGCCACCGGTACAGGCGTGGGTAGCACAGATACGCAGTATTTT. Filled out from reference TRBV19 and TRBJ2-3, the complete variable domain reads DGGITQSPKYLFRKEGQNVTLSCEQNLNHDAMYWYRQDPGQGLRLIYYSQIVNDFQKGDIAEGYSVSREKKESFPLTVTSAQKNPTAFYLCATGTGVGSTDTQYFGPGTRLTVL.

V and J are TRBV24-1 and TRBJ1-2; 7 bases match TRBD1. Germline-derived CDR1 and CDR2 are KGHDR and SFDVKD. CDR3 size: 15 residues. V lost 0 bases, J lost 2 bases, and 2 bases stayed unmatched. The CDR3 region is CATSDLKTGNYGYTF. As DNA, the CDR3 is TGTGCCACCAGTGATTTGAAGACAGGGAACTATGGCTACACCTTC.

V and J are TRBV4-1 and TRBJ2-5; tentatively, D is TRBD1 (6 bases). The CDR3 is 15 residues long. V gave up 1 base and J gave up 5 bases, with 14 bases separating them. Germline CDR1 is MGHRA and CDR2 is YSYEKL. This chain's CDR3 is CASSQGRQVLETQYF. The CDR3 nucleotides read TGCGCCAGCAGCCAAGGCCGACAGGTTTTGGAGACCCAGTACTTC.

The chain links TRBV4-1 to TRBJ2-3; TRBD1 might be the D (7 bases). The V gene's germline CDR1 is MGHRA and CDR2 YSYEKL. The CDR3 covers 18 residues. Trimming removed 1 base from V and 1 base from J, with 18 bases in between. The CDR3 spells CASSQGRPTGTRTDTQYF. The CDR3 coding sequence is TGCGCCAGCAGCCAAGGGCGACCGACAGGGACTCGCACAGATACGCAGTATTTT.

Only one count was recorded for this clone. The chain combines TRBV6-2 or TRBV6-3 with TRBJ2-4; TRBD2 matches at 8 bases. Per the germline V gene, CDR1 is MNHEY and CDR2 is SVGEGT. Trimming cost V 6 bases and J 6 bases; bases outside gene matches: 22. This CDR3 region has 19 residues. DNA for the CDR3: TGTGCCAGCAGCTCCGTACCGGGGGGGGGAGGTTCGTCGGGAAACATTCAGTACTTC. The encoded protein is CASSSVPGGGGSSGNIQYF.

CDR3 residues: CASSDRGFNEKLFF. The CDR3 coding sequence is TGTGCCAGCAGTGACAGGGGATTTAATGAAAAACTGTTTTTT. The chain combines TRBV6-1 with TRBJ1-4, with D possibly being TRBD1 (6 bases). CDR3 length: 14 residues. Trimming shortened V by 3 bases and J by 4 bases, and 9 bases separated the two germline ends. The germline CDR1 and CDR2 sequences are MNHNS and SASEGT.

The CDR3 sequence: CATSDDRRRNQPQHF. The CDR3 coding sequence is TGTGCCACCAGTGATGACAGGAGGCGCAATCAGCCCCAGCATTTT. The chain joins TRBV24-1 to TRBJ1-5; the D gene is possibly TRBD1 (6 bases). Trimming removed 3 bases at V and 2 bases at J, with 10 bases between. Germline assignment: CDR1 KGHDR and CDR2 SFDVKD. CDR3 length: 15 residues.

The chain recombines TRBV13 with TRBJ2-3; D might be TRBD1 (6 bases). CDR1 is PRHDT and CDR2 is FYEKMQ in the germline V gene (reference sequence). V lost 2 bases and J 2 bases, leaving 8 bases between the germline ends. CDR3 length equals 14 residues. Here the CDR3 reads CASSLQGHTDTQYF. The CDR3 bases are TGTGCCAGCAGCTTACAGGGGCACACAGATACGCAGTATTTT.

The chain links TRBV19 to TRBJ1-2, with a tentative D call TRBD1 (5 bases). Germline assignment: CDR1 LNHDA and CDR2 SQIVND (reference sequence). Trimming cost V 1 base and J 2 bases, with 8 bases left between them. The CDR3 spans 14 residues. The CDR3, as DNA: TGTGCCAGTAGTATAGGACAGACGAACTATGGCTACACCTTC. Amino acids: CASSIGQTNYGYTF.

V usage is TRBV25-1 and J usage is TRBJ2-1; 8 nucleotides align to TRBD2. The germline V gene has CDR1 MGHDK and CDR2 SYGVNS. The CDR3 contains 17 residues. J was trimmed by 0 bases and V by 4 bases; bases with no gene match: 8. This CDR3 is CASSASGTSRSYNEQFF. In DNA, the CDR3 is TGTGCCAGCAGTGCCTCCGGGACTAGTCGCTCCTACAATGAGCAGTTCTTC.

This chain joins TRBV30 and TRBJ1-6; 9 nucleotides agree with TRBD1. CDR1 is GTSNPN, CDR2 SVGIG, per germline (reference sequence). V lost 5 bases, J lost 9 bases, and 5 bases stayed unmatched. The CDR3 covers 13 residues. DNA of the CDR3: TGTGCCTGGGCAACAGGGGGCTCTTCACCCCTCCACTTT. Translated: CAWATGGSSPLHF.

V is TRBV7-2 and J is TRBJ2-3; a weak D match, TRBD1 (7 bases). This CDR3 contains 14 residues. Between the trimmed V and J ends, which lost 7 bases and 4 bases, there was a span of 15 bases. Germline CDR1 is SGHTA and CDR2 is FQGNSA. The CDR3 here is CASNRGGGADTQYF. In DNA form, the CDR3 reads TGTGCCAGCAACCGTGGAGGGGGCGCAGATACGCAGTATTTT.